This T cell receptor (beta chain) appears in the sequencing data of a study of OX40 agonist ivuxolimab in advanced cancers. Study-wide context: Ivuxolimab was a fully human IgG2 agonistic monoclonal antibody targeting the costimulatory receptor OX40 (CD134). Intravenous ivuxolimab was administered to patients every 2 weeks at six dose levels: 0.01, 0.1, 0.3, 1.5, 3 and 10 mg/kg. Of the approximately 54 patients in dose escalation, 19 had hepatocellular carcinoma, roughly 15 had melanoma, 9 had renal cell carcinoma and 9 had head and neck cancer. In the dose-escalation cohort, 82.7% of patients were male, and the mean age was 60 years with a range of roughly 20 to 80. Patients were allowed to have had prior anti-PD-1, anti-PD-L1 or anti-CTLA-4 therapy, and approximately 43% of the dose-escalation patients had previously received checkpoint inhibitors. Partial responses were achieved by three dose-escalation patients, of whom one had hepatocellular carcinoma and two had cutaneous melanoma. The purpose of peripheral TCRbeta sequencing was to test whether ivuxolimab changed TCR sequence diversity and led to clonal T-cell expansion. The paper reports the monotherapy dose-escalation portion (N of about 50 patients) of the phase I ivuxolimab trial.

Patients with autoimmune disease history or receiving systemic immunosuppression were excluded from the trial. Peripheral blood for TCR sequencing was collected from all dose cohorts at baseline, on cycle 4 day 1, and on cycle 7 day 1. Samples were obtained from an open-label, multicenter, first-in-human phase I dose-escalation trial of ivuxolimab. Adults with locally advanced or metastatic melanoma, renal cell carcinoma, hepatocellular carcinoma or head and neck squamous cell carcinoma were enrolled in the trial. Before TCR sequencing, CD4+ T cells and CD8+ T cells were sorted from peripheral blood as separate populations. Genomic DNA was extracted from sorted cells for sequencing of the TCRbeta CDR3 region. The immunoSEQ Assay was used to sequence the TCRbeta CDR3 regions. As stored in TCRdb, this immuneACCESS dataset retains in-frame rearrangements with V and J assigned. A fraction of the clones does not appear; measured against another copy, unresolved V genes explain less than half of the discrepancy, and the remainder lacks a known reason. In all, the sample holds tens of thousands of clones, and approximately 91% of those were seen once. The ten largest clones take up 0.3% to 0.45% of the sample.

According to the germline V gene, CDR1 reads KGHSH and CDR2 reads LQKENI. The cysteine opens and the phenylalanine closes a CDR3 of 16 amino acids. Left in the record is the CDR3 DNA by itself, 48 bases read in frame from the first base. V gives up 3 bases and J gives up 0 bases, and the segment between their germline ends measures 11 bases. Broader findings and caveats from the paper: In the 0.1-3.0 mg/kg groups, partial responders had among the lowest normalized peripheral clonal expansion, particularly in CD8+ T cells. After ivuxolimab, more expanded clones were found on average in CD8+ T cells than in CD4+ T cells. The antigen specificity of the peripheral T cells that underwent clonal expansion was not determined. Low levels of normalized T-cell clonal expansion were also shown by some nonresponding patients. At doses of 0.1 to 3.0 mg/kg, clonal expansion of both CD4+ and CD8+ blood T cells was observed from baseline to week 6.

Regarding this clone: Which antigen it targets is not known. Per-base qualities were not stored, and no clone one base away is much larger.

This receptor chain uses TRBV18 and TRBJ2-2, and perhaps TRBD1 as D gene, on 5 matching bases. This receptor was taken from an adult with an advanced solid tumor such as melanoma, head and neck, liver or kidney cancer. Sample: CD4+ or CD8+ T cells sorted from blood, taken in a trial of the OX40 agonist ivuxolimab. The CDR3 protein sequence reads: CASSPQGIANTGELFF. The nucleotides read TGTGCCAGCTCACCGCAGGGTATTGCGAACACCGGGGAGCTGTTTTTT.